This T cell receptor (beta chain) appears in the sequencing data of a study of T cell responses to AZD1222 COVID-19 vaccine (dated by TCRdb to the early 2020s). Context from the whole study: Because spike-specific TCR depth and breadth did not differ between the two schedules, AZD1222 recipients who got a second dose at roughly 4 weeks were pooled with those who got a second dose at roughly 12 weeks. Trial participants were enrolled by age into 18-55, 56-69 and 70-plus year subgroups, with roughly 160, 29 and 62 TCR-sequenced participants respectively. A total of more than 230 trial participants underwent TCR sequencing, of whom around 200 received two doses of AZD1222 and about 25 received two doses of the MenACWY control vaccine. What the research found in general, with its limitations: Conclusions about previously exposed vaccinees were limited because only 6 or 7 AZD1222 recipients were SARS-CoV-2 seropositive at baseline. Because no samples from the day 14 peak response were available, repertoires could be characterized only after the peak T cell response. The 56-69-year group was small, and its depth increase did not reach significance, likely because of low power. Epitopes outside the regions mutated in the B.1.351 and B.1.1.7 variants were reportedly recognized by nearly half of the unique spike-specific TCRs. Participants were mostly white British, with more females than males. The authors suggested clonal diversity may have been underestimated. After two AZD1222 doses, both the breadth and the depth of spike-specific TCRs were significantly higher than at day 0 and than in MenACWY recipients. The whole spike protein was spanned by vaccine-associated CD4 TCRs, and dominant responses were seen in regions 160-218 and 743-854.

The CDR3 regions of human TCRbeta chains were analyzed by immunosequencing. The paper's data handling went like this. TCRs in the repertoires were compared against a reference library of SARS-CoV-2-specific TCRs that had been generated with the MIRA antigen-specificity platform. Breadth meant the fraction of unique TCRs that were SARS-CoV-2-associated, whereas depth meant the fraction of total T cells that were SARS-CoV-2-associated. Using the MIRA data, each spike-specific TCR was assigned both to the spike region to which the TCR was reactive and to a CD4 or CD8 class. Log10-transformed breadth and depth values were compared by one-way ANOVA with Sidak's multiple comparisons tests. The source is immuneACCESS, and TCRdb retained only in-frame sequences with V and J called. Part of the clones is not carried over; for the studies checked, unresolved V genes explain less than half of this, and the remainder is unexplained. Clone size and the V and J calls come from that table; the DNA yielded D and trimming. For this sample the table gives about 100,000 clones, of which about 85% were detected only once. 4.5% to 6% of the sample goes to the ten largest clones.

Remarks on this clone: Its antigen remains unidentified. Per-base quality was not reported, and no clone a single base away is much larger than it.

The sample's time point label is to be understood as: baseline before first vaccination. Vaccinee samples came from UK trials COV001 and COV002, including a single-blind randomized controlled phase 2/3 trial of AZD1222 (ChAdOx1 nCoV-19) in healthy adults. Trial participant PBMC samples were collected at day 0 and day 28 after the second dose for TCRbeta chain sequencing. This TCR derives from an adult in good health. This specimen was peripheral blood, taken on day 0 of AZD1222 vaccination.

The DNA sequence is as follows: TGTGCCACCAGTGAACCCGGGACAGGGGCGGAGACCCAGTACTTC. Its product reads: CATSEPGTGAETQYF. The sequence links TRBV24-1 to TRBJ2-5; TRBD1 agrees with 10 junctional bases. Ends trimmed: V by 4 bases, J by 5 bases; bases unmatched to a gene: 6. The CDR3 sequence holds 15 residues, the cysteine and phenylalanine included. Only the CDR3 DNA stays, 45 bases, in frame from base 1. Sequences KGHDR (CDR1) and SFDVKD (CDR2) are obtained from the germline V gene.